The 20 T cell receptor beta chains listed next were all sequenced from one sample in a study of shared clonotypes between healthy human individuals. Profiling relied on immunoSEQ multiplex PCR, and the TCRdb table lists in-frame clones only, not all of them. The profile shows about 640,000 clones, around 72% of them singletons. Sequenced input: memory CD4+ T cells sorted from blood. Subset noted: CD45RA-negative fraction. Every receptor here comes from a woman in her twenties or thirties in good health.

This clone has just one count. The chain employs TRBV9 and TRBJ2-7; D gene uncertain. The germline CDR1 and CDR2 sequences are SGDLS and YYNGEE. V lost 4 bases and J 2 bases, leaving 4 bases between the germline ends. The CDR3 totals 11 residues. The CDR3 here is CASSTTYEQYF. The CDR3 DNA is TGTGCCAGCAGCACCACCTACGAGCAGTACTTC. Using reference TRBV9 and TRBJ2-7 for the parts outside the CDR3, the full variable domain is DSGVTQTPKHLITATGQRVTLRCSPRSGDLSVYWYQQSLDQGLQFLIQYYNGEERAKGNILERFSAQQFPDLHSELNLSSLELGDSALYFCASSTTYEQYFGPGTRLTVT.

This chain links TRBV6-5 with TRBJ1-1; TRBD1 agrees at 7 bases. The CDR3 extends over 14 amino acids. V trimming: 6 bases; J trimming: 5 bases; junction bases outside the gene matches: 9. Germline values: CDR1 MNHEY, CDR2 SVGAGI. CDR3 sequence reads: CASRSRQGGTEAFF. As DNA, the CDR3 is TGTGCCAGCAGATCCAGACAGGGAGGGACTGAAGCTTTCTTT.

This chain connects TRBV28 to TRBJ1-1; possibly TRBD1 for D (6 bases). V shed 8 bases and J shed 4 bases, with 14 bases lying between them. This CDR3 has 13 amino acids. The germline gives CDR1 MDHEN, CDR2 SYDVKM. The CDR3 nucleotides are TGTGCCAGCGGGAACAGGGTATCCACTGAAGCTTTCTTT. It codes for CASGNRVSTEAFF. Complete variable domain (other parts from reference TRBV28 and TRBJ1-1): DVKVTQSSRYLVKRTGEKVFLECVQDMDHENMFWYRQDPGLGLRLIYFSYDVKMKEKGDIPEGYSVSREKKERFSLILESASTNQTSMYLCASGNRVSTEAFFGQGTRLTVV.

The chain couples TRBV19 to TRBJ2-7; D perhaps matches TRBD1 (6 bases). The CDR3 runs 14 residues. CDR1 is LNHDA and CDR2 is SQIVND in the germline V gene (reference sequence). The V gene lost 6 bases and the J gene lost 1 base, with 13 bases spanning the gap. DNA for the CDR3: TGTGCCAGTAGGACAGGACAGTTTTCCTACGAGCAGTACTTC. Its translation is CASRTGQFSYEQYF.

This chain connects TRBV7-6 to TRBJ2-5, with 8 bases that match TRBD1. Per germline, CDR1 SGHVS and CDR2 FNYEAQ. The ends lost 5 bases at V and 5 bases at J; junction bases unmatched: 7. The CDR3 sequence is 14 residues long. CDR3 sequence reads: CASSTMDRVETQYF. CDR3 DNA sequence: TGTGCCAGCAGCACTATGGACAGGGTTGAGACCCAGTACTTC.

This clone was found once. The CDR3 nucleotides are TGCGCCAGCAGCTTGTTGGTAGCGGGAGCCACTGGGGGAGATACGCAGTATTTT. This gives the protein CASSLLVAGATGGDTQYF. The V and J genes are TRBV5-1 and TRBJ2-3; TRBD2 matches 9 bases. Germline values: CDR1 SGHRS, CDR2 YFSETQ. The CDR3 consists of 18 residues. Trimming removed 1 base from V and 5 bases from J; junction bases left unmatched: 14.

The gene calls are TRBV4-2 and TRBJ1-3, with D possibly matching TRBD1 (5 bases). The CDR3 sequence is 16 residues long. Germline CDR1 is LGHNA and CDR2 is YNFKEQ. The V end was cut by 1 base, the J end by 3 bases, with 13 bases between. The CDR3 DNA is TGTGCCAGCAGCCAAGGTGGAGGGGCAGATGGAAACACCATATATTTT. Amino acids: CASSQGGGADGNTIYF.

This clone was seen just once. The chain uses TRBV10-3 and TRBJ2-2; D gene ambiguous. Per germline, CDR1 ENHRY and CDR2 SYGVKD. Trimming shortened V by 3 bases and J by 0 bases, and 11 bases separated the two germline ends. This CDR3 comprises 16 residues. DNA of the CDR3: TGTGCCATCAGTGAAGACCAGGACGCGAACACCGGGGAGCTGTTTTTT. Amino acid sequence: CAISEDQDANTGELFF.

V is TRBV6-1 and J is TRBJ2-2; 8 bases align to TRBD1. With 3 bases clipped from V and 4 bases from J, the junction kept 7 bases outside the gene matches. The germline V gene encodes CDR1 MNHNS and CDR2 SASEGT. The CDR3 runs 16 residues. The DNA of the CDR3 is TGTGCCAGCAGTGAGATAGGACAGGGAGCCACCGGGGAGCTGTTTTTT. As protein: CASSEIGQGATGELFF.

The chain couples TRBV11-2 to TRBJ1-1; 7 bases are a match to TRBD1. Germline CDR1 is SGHAT and CDR2 is FQNNGV. After removal of 6 bases from V and 0 bases from J, the junction contained 10 bases not matched to a gene. The CDR3 has 16 amino acids. CDR3 sequence reads: CASRLTRDRLNTEAFF. CDR3 sequence (DNA): TGTGCCAGCAGGCTCACCAGGGACAGATTGAACACTGAAGCTTTCTTT.

V and J are TRBV7-8 and TRBJ2-1; D is undetermined. Germline-derived CDR1 and CDR2 are SGHVS and FQNEAQ. Trimming pared 1 base from V and 5 bases from J, leaving 6 bases between. The CDR3 has 13 residues. CDR3 residues: CASSLGINNEQFF. As DNA, the CDR3 is TGTGCCAGCAGCTTAGGAATTAACAATGAGCAGTTCTTC. The full variable domain, rest sourced from reference TRBV7-8 and TRBJ2-1, is GAGVSQSPRYKVAKRGQDVALRCDPISGHVSLFWYQQALGQGPEFLTYFQNEAQLDKSGLPSDRFFAERPEGSVSTLKIQRTQQEDSAVYLCASSLGINNEQFFGPGTRLTVL.

The chain carries TRBV29-1 and TRBJ2-4; D ambiguous. The V gene lost 6 bases and the J gene lost 0 bases, with 12 bases spanning the gap. Germline loops: CDR1 SQVTM, CDR2 ANQGSEA. CDR3 size: 14 residues. The chain's CDR3 is CSVGEPIAKNIQYF. The DNA of the CDR3 is TGCAGCGTGGGCGAGCCTATAGCCAAAAACATTCAGTACTTC.

The rearrangement joins TRBV4-2 to TRBJ2-2; possibly TRBD2 for D (6 bases). CDR1 and CDR2 from the germline V gene are LGHNA and YNFKEQ. The germline V and J ends were trimmed by 3 bases and 0 bases, with 11 bases remaining between them. CDR3 length: 16 amino acids. CDR3 protein: CASSHLSGTNTGELFF. CDR3 nucleotide sequence: TGTGCCAGCAGCCACCTTAGCGGAACGAACACCGGGGAGCTGTTTTTT.

The J gene is TRBJ1-1, the V gene TRBV7-8; D perhaps matches TRBD1 (5 bases). From germline, CDR1 is SGHVS and CDR2 FQNEAQ. The CDR3 length is 14 residues. The V gene lost 3 bases and the J gene lost 3 bases, with 11 bases spanning the gap. The CDR3 DNA sequence: TGTGCCAGCAGCTTCGCTCGGGGCTACACTGAAGCTTTCTTT. This codes for CASSFARGYTEAFF.

The chain is built from TRBV9 and TRBJ1-1, with D possibly being TRBD1 (6 bases). This CDR3 has 16 residues. Trimming removed 3 bases from V and 10 bases from J, with 25 bases in between. Germline loops: CDR1 SGDLS, CDR2 YYNGEE. CDR3: CASSAGQYRGGLGAFF. CDR3 in DNA: TGTGCCAGCAGCGCCGGACAGTATCGAGGTGGTTTGGGAGCTTTCTTT.

The chain links TRBV4-1 to TRBJ2-7, with 9 bases fitting TRBD1. The CDR3 length is 15 residues. V gave up 1 base and J gave up 5 bases; unmatched junction bases: 6. The germline gives CDR1 MGHRA, CDR2 YSYEKL. The CDR3 loop is CASSQVGTGPDEQYF. The CDR3 DNA reads as TGCGCCAGCAGCCAAGTCGGGACAGGGCCCGACGAGCAGTACTTC.

This clone was seen a single time. CDR3 amino acids: CASSYSAPGGTEAFF. For the CDR3, the DNA is TGTGCCAGCAGTTACTCCGCTCCGGGGGGCACTGAAGCTTTCTTT. The chain joins TRBV6-5 to TRBJ1-1, with a possible D match to TRBD1 (5 bases). Germline V gene lookup returns CDR1 MNHEY and CDR2 SVGAGI. This CDR3 has 15 residues. Trimming stripped 0 bases from V and 4 bases from J, with 12 bases between.

The V gene is TRBV10-3, the J gene TRBJ2-1; 9 bases align to TRBD1. The V segment lost 6 bases and the J segment 5 bases; nucleotides outside the gene matches: 5. CDR3 length: 14 amino acids. Germline-derived CDR1 and CDR2 are ENHRY and SYGVKD. The CDR3 loop is CAIRPGTGNNEQFF. CDR3 in DNA: TGTGCCATCAGACCCGGGACAGGGAACAATGAGCAGTTCTTC.

This chain joins TRBV19 and TRBJ2-1, with a possible D match to TRBD2 (6 bases). CDR1 is LNHDA, CDR2 SQIVND, per germline (reference sequence). CDR3 length equals 15 residues. Trimming shortened V by 5 bases and J by 4 bases, and 15 bases separated the two germline ends. The CDR3 is CASSWGGMIYNEQFF. CDR3 DNA sequence: TGTGCCAGTAGTTGGGGCGGGATGATTTACAATGAGCAGTTCTTC. The complete variable domain, with remaining parts taken from reference TRBV19 and TRBJ2-1, reads DGGITQSPKYLFRKEGQNVTLSCEQNLNHDAMYWYRQDPGQGLRLIYYSQIVNDFQKGDIAEGYSVSREKKESFPLTVTSAQKNPTAFYLCASSWGGMIYNEQFFGPGTRLTVL.

The CDR3 DNA follows: TGTGCCAGCAGTTTAGAAGCCTCCTACGAGCAGTACTTC. It is translated as CASSLEASYEQYF. The chain employs TRBV28 and TRBJ2-7, with D hard to call. Germline lookup yields CDR1 MDHEN and CDR2 SYDVKM. The CDR3 spans 13 residues. V lost 2 bases, J lost 0 bases, and 5 bases lay in between.